The 30 T cell receptor beta chains below come from one sample, sequenced in a study of T cells in localized non-small cell lung cancer. Libraries were prepared by immunoSEQ multiplex PCR; TCRdb keeps only in-frame clonotypes and omits some of them. The sample lists 65,000 to 80,000 clones; about 81% were seen once. The sequenced sample was peripheral blood, obtained before any cancer treatment. These receptors were obtained from an older female donor with stage I lung adenocarcinoma.

The chain combines TRBV5-4 with TRBJ2-4; 8 bases match TRBD1. The J segment lost 6 bases and the V segment lost 3 bases, leaving 8 bases of the junction unmatched. Germline CDR1 SGHNT, CDR2 YYREEE (reference sequence). CDR3 length: 15 amino acids. The CDR3 sequence is CASSSQQGDRNIQYF. The CDR3 DNA follows: TGTGCCAGCAGCTCGCAACAGGGGGACAGAAACATTCAGTACTTC.

This chain uses TRBV5-1 with TRBJ2-2; D is undetermined. Germline V gives CDR1 SGHRS, CDR2 YFSETQ. The CDR3 has 17 amino acids. Trimming cost V 3 bases and J 5 bases, with 20 bases left between them. Written as DNA, the CDR3 is TGCGCCAGCAGCTCTCCCCTATACCGCCCGGGTACCGGGGAGCTGTTTTTT. Amino acid sequence: CASSSPLYRPGTGELFF.

This clone has a handful of counts. CDR3 sequence (DNA): TGCGCCAGCAGCTCCGAACAGCTGAACACTGAAGCTTTCTTT. Its translation is CASSSEQLNTEAFF. The rearrangement joins TRBV5-1 to TRBJ1-1; D not certain. The ends were cut back, 3 bases at V and 0 bases at J, with 9 bases in the middle. This CDR3 is 14 amino acids long. From germline, CDR1 is SGHRS and CDR2 YFSETQ.

This clone came up a few times. The V and J genes are TRBV7-3 and TRBJ2-5; 7 positions agree with TRBD1. V dropped 0 bases and J dropped 4; count of bases not matched to a gene: 5. CDR1 is SGHTA, CDR2 FQGTGA, per germline. The CDR3 runs to 15 residues. Written as DNA, the CDR3 is TGTGCCAGCAGCTTAACGGGACAGTCCTCAGAGACCCAGTACTTC. It is translated as CASSLTGQSSETQYF.

This clone has more than one count but fewer than ten. The V and J genes are TRBV15 and TRBJ1-1; no definite D call. The germline V gene has CDR1 LNHNV and CDR2 YYDKDF (reference sequence). V was clipped by 0 bases and J by 1 base, with 6 bases between them. The CDR3 sequence is 14 residues long. In DNA, the CDR3 is TGTGCCACCAGCAGAGATGTAACGAACACTGAAGCTTTCTTT. Its protein product is CATSRDVTNTEAFF.

The chain recombines TRBV7-9 with TRBJ2-3; no clear D gene. V was clipped by 0 bases and J by 6 bases, with 1 base between them. The germline gives CDR1 SEHNR, CDR2 FQNEAQ (reference sequence). CDR3 length: 11 amino acids. CDR3 sequence (DNA): TGTGCCAGCAGCTTAGCGGATACGCAGTATTTT. Protein: CASSLADTQYF.

The chain has TRBV7-3 and TRBJ2-1; a weak D match, TRBD2 (5 bases). The germline gives CDR1 SGHTA, CDR2 FQGTGA. The CDR3 is 15 amino acids. Deletions cut 4 bases from V and 0 bases from J, with 10 bases between. CDR3 residues: CASSWTVSSYNEQFF. The CDR3 DNA sequence: TGTGCCAGCAGCTGGACTGTGAGCTCCTACAATGAGCAGTTCTTC. The entire variable domain, with the rest obtained from reference TRBV7-3 and TRBJ2-1, is as follows: GAGVSQTPSNKVTEKGKYVELRCDPISGHTALYWYRQSLGQGPEFLIYFQGTGAADDSGLPNDRFFAVRPEGSVSTLKIQRTERGDSAVYLCASSWTVSSYNEQFFGPGTRLTVL.

V gene TRBV7-8 combines with J gene TRBJ2-7, with 7 bases aligning to TRBD2. Germline CDR1 and CDR2: SGHVS and FQNEAQ. Germline trimming cut 1 base from V and 6 bases from J; bases unmatched to any gene: 0. The CDR3 covers 12 residues. The CDR3 bases are TGTGCCAGCAGCTTAGGCGGGAGCGAGCAGTACTTC. Residues: CASSLGGSEQYF.

This clone was found once. The chain couples TRBV11-3 to TRBJ2-2; no clear D. Germline V gene lookup returns CDR1 SGHNT and CDR2 YENEEA. With 3 bases removed from V and 4 bases from J, the gap between germline ends came to 15 bases. The CDR3 spans 16 residues. The CDR3 reads CASSFSSGRLTGELFF. CDR3 DNA: TGTGCCAGCAGCTTTTCAAGTGGCAGGCTCACCGGGGAGCTGTTTTTT.

This clone was recorded only once. The gene calls are TRBV7-2 and TRBJ1-3; D possibly corresponds to TRBD1 (5 bases). Per germline, CDR1 SGHTA and CDR2 FQGNSA. The CDR3 has 16 residues. Trimming removed 5 bases from V and 0 bases from J, with 14 bases in between. CDR3 nucleotide sequence: TGTGCCAGCAGCCAGCAGCCAACAGGCTCTGGAAACACCATATATTTT. Protein product: CASSQQPTGSGNTIYF.

The chain uses TRBV5-1 and TRBJ2-3, with 7 bases matching TRBD2. The CDR3 is 14 amino acids. CDR1 SGHRS and CDR2 YFSETQ come from the germline V gene. Germline trimming cut 4 bases from V and 4 bases from J; bases unmatched to any gene: 6. The CDR3 loop is CASSPARGADTQYF. CDR3 sequence (DNA): TGCGCCAGCAGCCCCGCCCGGGGGGCAGATACGCAGTATTTT.

This CDR3 reads CASSMTGYYGYTF. For the CDR3, the DNA is TGTGCCAGCAGCATGACAGGGTACTATGGCTACACCTTC. This chain uses TRBV5-6 with TRBJ1-2; TRBD1 aligns across 7 bases. J lost 3 bases, V lost 4 bases, and 3 bases had no gene match. The length of the CDR3 is 13 residues. CDR1 and CDR2 from the germline V gene are SGHDT and YYEEEE.

The rearrangement uses TRBV2 and TRBJ1-2, with TRBD1 matching over 9 bases. V was pared by 6 bases and J by 8 bases, with 13 bases of the junction left unmatched. The CDR3 spans 15 residues. Germline V gene lookup returns CDR1 SNHLY and CDR2 FYNNEI. Written as DNA, the CDR3 is TGTGCCAGCAGGGAACCGGGACAGGGAAAGCGCGGCTACACCTTC. This gives the protein CASREPGQGKRGYTF.

This clone was detected only once. The CDR3 DNA is TGCGCCAGCAGCTTGGGGCCAGCGAATGAAGCTTTCTTT. Residues: CASSLGPANEAFF. This chain links TRBV5-1 with TRBJ1-1; unclear D gene. CDR3 size: 13 residues. Trimming took off 0 bases at V and 7 bases at J, with 10 bases between the two ends. The V gene's germline CDR1 is SGHRS and CDR2 YFSETQ.

V is TRBV5-1 and J is TRBJ1-1; D remains ambiguous. V was pared by 0 bases and J by 3 bases, with 6 bases between. The V gene's germline CDR1 is SGHRS and CDR2 YFSETQ. The CDR3 extends over 13 amino acids. CDR3 nucleotides: TGCGCCAGCAGCTTGGGTCGCGACACTGAAGCTTTCTTT. Its protein is CASSLGRDTEAFF.

V and J are TRBV7-2 and TRBJ1-1; a weak D match, TRBD1 (6 bases). V was trimmed by 4 bases and J by 1 base, leaving 10 bases between them. Germline CDR1 SGHTA, CDR2 FQGNSA. The CDR3 covers 14 residues. CDR3 in DNA: TGTGCCAGCAGCTACAGGGATCGGAACACTGAAGCTTTCTTT. Its translation is CASSYRDRNTEAFF.

The chain uses TRBV7-2 and TRBJ1-1; no reliable D call. The CDR3 consists of 13 residues. V gave up 4 bases and J gave up 0 bases, with 6 bases separating them. The V gene's germline CDR1 is SGHTA and CDR2 FQGNSA. The chain's CDR3 is CASSWEVNTEAFF. The CDR3 DNA reads TGTGCCAGCAGCTGGGAGGTGAACACTGAAGCTTTCTTT.

V usage is TRBV29-1 and J usage is TRBJ1-4; the D is unclear. The V end was cut by 5 bases, the J end by 2 bases, with 9 bases between. In germline, CDR1 is SQVTM, CDR2 ANQGSEA. This CDR3 spans 13 amino acids. CDR3 region: CSVLNRTNEKLFF. The CDR3 DNA is TGCAGCGTTCTTAACCGGACTAATGAAAAACTGTTTTTT.

The chain combines TRBV2 with TRBJ2-3; no reliable D call. V shed 6 bases and J shed 8 bases, with 12 bases lying between them. The CDR3 contains 12 residues. Germline V gives CDR1 SNHLY, CDR2 FYNNEI. The CDR3 region is CASRTSPGTQYF. CDR3 coding DNA: TGTGCCAGCAGAACCTCACCGGGTACGCAGTATTTT.

As DNA, the CDR3 is TGTGCCATCAGTCCCATTTCCCCAGGACTAGCGGGGGGCAACAATGAGCAGTTCTTC. Its protein is CAISPISPGLAGGNNEQFF. This sequence joins TRBV10-3 and TRBJ2-1, with TRBD2 matching 14 bases. With 5 bases clipped from V and 5 bases from J, the junction kept 14 bases outside the gene matches. CDR3 size: 19 residues. CDR1 is ENHRY and CDR2 is SYGVKD in the germline V gene.

CDR3 in DNA: TGTGCCAGCAGAATTGACAGATATCAGCCCCAGCATTTT. Amino acids: CASRIDRYQPQHF. V is TRBV2 and J is TRBJ1-5; D perhaps matches TRBD1 (5 bases). The CDR3 consists of 13 residues. The V end lost 6 bases, the J end lost 5 bases, and 11 bases lay between the germline ends. Germline-derived CDR1 and CDR2 are SNHLY and FYNNEI.

This chain links TRBV11-3 with TRBJ2-2; TRBD1 agrees at 9 bases. The germline V gene has CDR1 SGHNT and CDR2 YENEEA. V dropped 4 bases and J dropped 6; count of bases not matched to a gene: 9. The CDR3 has 16 residues. CDR3 region: CASSSYRGLRAGELFF. The CDR3 DNA sequence: TGTGCCAGCAGCTCATACAGGGGGCTTAGGGCCGGGGAGCTGTTTTTT.

The gene calls are TRBV5-5 and TRBJ2-1, with D possibly called TRBD1 or TRBD2 (6 bases each). Deletions cut 2 bases from V and 0 bases from J, with 9 bases between. The CDR3 loop spans 15 amino acids. Germline assignment: CDR1 SGHKS and CDR2 YYEKEE (reference sequence). This chain's CDR3 is CASSLGGSSYNEQFF. In DNA form, the CDR3 reads TGTGCCAGCAGCTTAGGGGGGAGCTCCTACAATGAGCAGTTCTTC.

V usage is TRBV5-5 and J usage is TRBJ1-5, with D unclear. CDR3 length: 13 residues. The V end lost 4 bases, the J end lost 4 bases, and 9 bases lay between the germline ends. Germline-derived CDR1 and CDR2 are SGHKS and YYEKEE (reference sequence). CDR3 region: CASSTDTNQPQHF. The CDR3, as DNA: TGTGCCAGCAGCACCGACACTAATCAGCCCCAGCATTTT.

This rearrangement joins TRBV28 to TRBJ2-1; weak D call: TRBD1 (5 bases). V lost 7 bases, J lost 4 bases, and 11 bases lay in between. The CDR3 length is 13 residues. CDR1 is MDHEN, CDR2 SYDVKM, per germline. CDR3 in DNA: TGTGCCAGCACCGAGACAGAGTACAATGAGCAGTTCTTC. Amino acid sequence: CASTETEYNEQFF. The full variable domain, in which reference TRBV28 and TRBJ2-1 provide the parts outside the CDR3, is DVKVTQSSRYLVKRTGEKVFLECVQDMDHENMFWYRQDPGLGLRLIYFSYDVKMKEKGDIPEGYSVSREKKERFSLILESASTNQTSMYLCASTETEYNEQFFGPGTRLTVL.

This chain connects TRBV19 to TRBJ1-5; TRBD1 agrees at 7 bases. The germline CDR1 and CDR2 sequences are LNHDA and SQIVND (reference sequence). The V and J ends lost 10 bases and 0 bases, in that order; junction bases with no gene match: 9. This CDR3 is built from 15 residues. CDR3 residues: CATSRGQNSNQPQHF. The CDR3 DNA follows: TGTGCCACCAGTCGGGGACAGAATAGCAATCAGCCCCAGCATTTT.

The rearrangement uses TRBV5-4 and TRBJ1-5; the D is unclear. This CDR3 spans 16 amino acids. V lost 2 bases, J lost 5 bases, and 17 bases lay in between. CDR1 SGHNT and CDR2 YYREEE come from the germline V gene (reference sequence). CDR3 loop: CASSFVLRNGYQPQHF. The CDR3 DNA reads TGTGCCAGCAGCTTCGTTCTCAGGAACGGATATCAGCCCCAGCATTTT.

This rearrangement joins TRBV27 to TRBJ2-2, with D hard to call. The CDR3 covers 14 residues. The germline CDR1 and CDR2 sequences are MNHEY and SMNVEV (reference sequence). Trimming stripped 3 bases from V and 1 base from J, with 6 bases between. The CDR3 protein is CASSLTWNTGELFF. CDR3 in DNA: TGTGCCAGCAGTTTGACGTGGAACACCGGGGAGCTGTTTTTT.

The V gene is TRBV5-1, the J gene TRBJ1-2, with 9 bases fitting TRBD1. This CDR3 comprises 15 residues. Looked up from germline, CDR1 is SGHRS and CDR2 is YFSETQ. V lost 5 bases to trimming and J lost 5 bases; unmatched junction nucleotides: 10. CDR3 nucleotides: TGCGCCAGCAGTTGGGGGGACAGGGAAACGTATGGCTACACCTTC. This gives the protein CASSWGDRETYGYTF.

This chain joins TRBV5-1 and TRBJ2-5; D may correspond to TRBD1 or TRBD2 (6 bases each). Germline loops: CDR1 SGHRS, CDR2 YFSETQ. With 4 bases removed from V and 5 bases from J, the gap between germline ends came to 18 bases. The CDR3 consists of 15 residues. As DNA, the CDR3 is TGCGCCAGCAGCCCCGTTTTGGGGGGCGATGAGACCCAGTACTTC. Translating it yields CASSPVLGGDETQYF.